Presented here are 7 T cell receptor beta chains from one specimen sequenced in a study of T cells after yellow fever vaccination. TCRdb itself ran the 5' RACE reads through MiXCR, one entry per CDR3 protein. The table has about 320,000 distinct CDR3 sequences, approximately 4.3% seen once. Sequences were derived from PBMCs, sampled 15 days after the yellow fever booster vaccination. The receptor source for this set is a man younger than 35 who received the YFV17D yellow fever vaccine.

This chain uses TRBV4-1 with TRBJ2-3; D not resolved. Looked up from germline, CDR1 is MGHRA and CDR2 is YSYEKL. The CDR3 contains 11 residues. V was clipped by 5 bases and J by 7 bases, with 7 bases between them. The CDR3 is CASSERYTQYF. The CDR3 bases are TGCGCCAGCAGCGAAAGATATACGCAGTATTTT.

This clonotype has a handful of counts. The rearrangement links TRBV20-1 to TRBJ2-1, with TRBD2 matching 9 bases. Germline trimming cut 5 bases from V and 8 bases from J; bases unmatched to any gene: 4. The CDR3 has 12 amino acids. Germline lookup yields CDR1 DFQATT and CDR2 SNEGSKA (reference sequence). The CDR3 region has the DNA TGCAGTGCTCCGCGGGGGGGTGATGAGCAGTTCTTC. Its translation is CSAPRGGDEQFF.

The sample holds many counts of this clonotype. V is TRBV7-2 and J is TRBJ2-5, with TRBD2 identical over 9 bases. J gave up 2 bases and V 5 bases, and 6 bases lay outside the gene matches. The CDR3 is made up of 15 amino acids. In germline, CDR1 is SGHTA, CDR2 FQGNSA. The CDR3: CASSNPAGGQETQYF. The CDR3 coding sequence is TGTGCCAGCAGCAACCCTGCGGGGGGGCAAGAGACCCAGTACTTC.

This clonotype has more than one count but fewer than ten. J is TRBJ1-2 and V is TRBV7-8; the match to TRBD1 covers 9 bases. CDR1 is SGHVS, CDR2 FQNEAQ, per germline. The CDR3 consists of 15 residues. Trimming cost V 5 bases and J 3 bases; bases outside gene matches: 7. The CDR3 loop reads CASSRGQGRYYGYTF. DNA of the CDR3: TGTGCCAGCAGCCGCGGACAGGGGAGGTACTATGGCTACACCTTC.

The chain has TRBV5-1 and TRBJ2-1; D call uncertain. CDR1 SGHRS and CDR2 YFSETQ come from the germline V gene. The V end lost 4 bases, the J end lost 0 bases, and 20 bases lay between the germline ends. The CDR3 extends over 18 amino acids. The CDR3 sequence: CASSLYPPQLSSYNEQFF. Written as DNA, the CDR3 is TGCGCCAGCAGCCTATACCCCCCACAGCTGAGCTCCTACAATGAGCAGTTCTTC.

This clonotype was observed many times. The genes are TRBV7-9 and TRBJ2-5; D not resolved. Trimming left V 8 bases short and J 2 bases short, with 6 bases between. The CDR3 has 11 amino acids. Germline-derived CDR1 and CDR2 are SEHNR and FQNEAQ (reference sequence). The chain's CDR3 is CASGIQETQYF. CDR3 coding DNA: TGTGCCAGCGGGATACAAGAGACCCAGTACTTC.

The chain is built from TRBV7-2 and TRBJ2-1, with 9 bases aligning to TRBD2. The CDR3 has 14 residues. The trim removed 7 bases at V and 4 bases at J, leaving 5 bases unmatched. Germline-derived CDR1 and CDR2 are SGHTA and FQGNSA. The CDR3 DNA reads TGTGCCAGCAAGGGCGGGGGGGCATACAATGAGCAGTTCTTC. It specifies CASKGGGAYNEQFF.